This TCR beta chain was sequenced in a study of blood T cell repertoires in COVID-19. Study-level background: Researchers got acute and convalescent COVID-19 samples from the United States, Italy and Spain. Sources were T cells, B-cell-depleted T cells, or PBMCs; the material itself was cDNA or gDNA.

In the study's own analysis: By means of reference gene primer amplification, nucleated cell counts were estimated. Only in-frame clones appear in the TCRdb table, and some are missing; sequencing was by immunoSEQ multiplex PCR. That table furnishes V, J and clone size, whereas the DNA furnished D and trimming. The sample holds 500,000 to 600,000 clones; 70% to 90% are singletons and the top ten take 7.8%. Patients in Seattle were enrolled during active infection, then followed longitudinally. V was shortened by 5 bases and J by 3 bases, with 11 bases between the two germline ends. This CDR3 has 14 residues. Germline V CDR1 and CDR2: MNHEY, SVGAGI.

This chain connects TRBV6-5 to TRBJ2-1; weak D call: TRBD2 (6 bases). Sequencing input: peripheral blood. This receptor was identified in a woman aged 50 to 60 with COVID-19, enrolled during active disease. CDR3 sequence reads: CASSPGLYYNEQFF. The DNA for the CDR3 is TGTGCCAGCAGTCCGGGACTTTACTACAATGAGCAGTTCTTC.